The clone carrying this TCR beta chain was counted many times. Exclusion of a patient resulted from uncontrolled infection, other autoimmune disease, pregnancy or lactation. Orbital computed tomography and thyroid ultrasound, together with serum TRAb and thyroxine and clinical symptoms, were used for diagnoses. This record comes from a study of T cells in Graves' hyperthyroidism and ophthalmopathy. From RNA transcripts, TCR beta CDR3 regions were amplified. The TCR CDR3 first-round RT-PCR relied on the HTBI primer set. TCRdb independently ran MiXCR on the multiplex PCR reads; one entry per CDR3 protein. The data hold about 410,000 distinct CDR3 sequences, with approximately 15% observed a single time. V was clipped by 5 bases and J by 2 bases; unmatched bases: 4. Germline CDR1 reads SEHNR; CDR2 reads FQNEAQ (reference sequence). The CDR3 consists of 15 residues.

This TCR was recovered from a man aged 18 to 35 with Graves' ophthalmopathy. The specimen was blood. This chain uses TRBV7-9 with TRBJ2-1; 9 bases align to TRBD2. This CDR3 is CASSGSGGTYNEQFF. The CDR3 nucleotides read TGTGCCAGCAGCGGGAGCGGGGGGACCTACAATGAGCAGTTCTTC.